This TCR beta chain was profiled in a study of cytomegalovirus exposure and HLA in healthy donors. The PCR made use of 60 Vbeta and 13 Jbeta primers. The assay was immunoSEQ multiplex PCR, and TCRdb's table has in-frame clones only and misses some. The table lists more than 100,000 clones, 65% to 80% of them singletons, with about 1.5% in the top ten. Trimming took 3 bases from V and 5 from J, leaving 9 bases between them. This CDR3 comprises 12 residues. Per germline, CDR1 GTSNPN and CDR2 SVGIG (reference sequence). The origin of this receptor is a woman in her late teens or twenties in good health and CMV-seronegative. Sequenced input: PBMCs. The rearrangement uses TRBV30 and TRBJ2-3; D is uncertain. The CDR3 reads CAWSLSQDTQYF. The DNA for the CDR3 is TGTGCCTGGAGCCTCAGTCAAGATACGCAGTATTTT.